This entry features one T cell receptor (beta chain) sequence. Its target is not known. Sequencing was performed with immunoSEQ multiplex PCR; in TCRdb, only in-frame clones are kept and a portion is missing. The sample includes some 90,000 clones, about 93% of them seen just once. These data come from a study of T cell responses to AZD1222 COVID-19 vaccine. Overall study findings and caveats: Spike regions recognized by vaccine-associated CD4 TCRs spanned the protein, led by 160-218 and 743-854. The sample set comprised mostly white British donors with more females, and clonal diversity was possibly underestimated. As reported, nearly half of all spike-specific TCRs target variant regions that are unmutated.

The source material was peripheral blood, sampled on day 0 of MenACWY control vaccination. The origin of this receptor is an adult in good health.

For the CDR3, the DNA is TGTGCCACCAGTGATTTTGGACAGGGAAAGACCGGGGAGCTGTTTTTT. Its protein product is CATSDFGQGKTGELFF. The chain has TRBV24-1 and TRBJ2-2, with TRBD1 matching 8 bases. The CDR3 sequence is 16 residues long. In germline, CDR1 is KGHDR, CDR2 SFDVKD. With 1 base clipped from V and 5 bases from J, the junction kept 5 bases outside the gene matches.